These 23 T cell receptor beta chains came from one sample sequenced in a study of radiotherapy plus CTLA-4 blockade in lung cancer. Generated by immunoSEQ multiplex PCR, the TCRdb table keeps only in-frame clones and is missing some. This sample has tens of thousands of clones, with more than 75% found just once. The specimen was peripheral blood, collected from a patient treated with radiotherapy plus ipilimumab. These receptors all stem from a human donor with non-small cell lung cancer that progressed on radiotherapy plus ipilimumab.

This clone was seen a few times. V and J are TRBV19 and TRBJ2-1, with TRBD2 matching over 10 bases. Germline-derived CDR1 and CDR2 are LNHDA and SQIVND (reference sequence). V lost 3 bases and J lost 1; bases outside the gene matches: 3. The CDR3 loop spans 16 amino acids. CDR3 protein: CASSIGLADSYNEQFF. The DNA for the CDR3 is TGTGCCAGTAGTATCGGACTAGCGGATTCCTACAATGAGCAGTTCTTC.

The chain has TRBV19 and TRBJ2-2; D call uncertain. This CDR3 spans 13 amino acids. CDR1 is LNHDA, CDR2 SQIVND, per germline (reference sequence). Trimming stripped 3 bases from V and 8 bases from J, with 10 bases between. CDR3 DNA: TGTGCCAGTAGTATCTTGGGTTCGGGGGAGCTGTTTTTT. It yields the protein CASSILGSGELFF.

This clone was recorded once. The chain combines TRBV18 with TRBJ2-6, with D uncertain. This CDR3 has 17 residues. V lost 1 base and J lost 2, with 12 bases in between. Germline V gives CDR1 KGHSH, CDR2 LQKENI. The CDR3 here is CASSPLNVRTGANVLTF. The CDR3 bases are TGTGCCAGCTCACCACTAAATGTACGAACTGGGGCCAACGTCCTGACTTTC.

The genes are TRBV7-3 and TRBJ1-5; D unresolved. Trimming stripped 2 bases from V and 6 bases from J, with 8 bases between. The CDR3 is made up of 13 amino acids. CDR1 and CDR2 from the germline V gene are SGHTA and FQGTGA. The CDR3, as DNA: TGTGCCAGCAGCTTATGGGAGGGTCAGCCCCAGCATTTT. Its protein is CASSLWEGQPQHF.

The V call is TRBV5-1, the J call TRBJ1-1; D unclear. The V end lost 3 bases, the J end lost 0 bases, and 3 bases lay between the germline ends. The CDR3 is 12 residues long. CDR1 SGHRS and CDR2 YFSETQ come from the germline V gene. The CDR3 is CASSWMNTEAFF. The CDR3 DNA sequence: TGCGCCAGCAGCTGGATGAACACTGAAGCTTTCTTT.

This chain links TRBV7-3 with TRBJ2-1, with TRBD2 identical over 10 bases. The CDR3 length is 15 residues. V shed 5 bases, J shed 2 bases, and the junction held 3 bases outside the gene matches. Germline V gene lookup returns CDR1 SGHTA and CDR2 FQGTGA. The CDR3 DNA is TGTGCCAGCAGCCTTCTAGCGGGAGCCTACAATGAGCAGTTCTTC. This sequence encodes CASSLLAGAYNEQFF.

J is TRBJ2-7 and V is TRBV28; D may correspond to TRBD1 or TRBD2 (5 bases each). V dropped 6 bases and J dropped 0 bases, with 12 bases sitting between them. Germline-derived CDR1 and CDR2 are MDHEN and SYDVKM. The CDR3 covers 14 residues. The CDR3 protein is CASSRDQLSYEQYF. The CDR3 DNA reads TGTGCCAGCAGCCGGGACCAGCTCTCCTACGAGCAGTACTTC.

The V call is TRBV5-1, the J call TRBJ1-4, with 8 nucleotides matching TRBD1. Trimming cost V 4 bases and J 8 bases; bases outside gene matches: 7. The germline gives CDR1 SGHRS, CDR2 YFSETQ. The CDR3 runs to 14 residues. This CDR3 is CASSPGQGAEKLFF. The CDR3 nucleotides read TGCGCCAGCAGCCCTGGACAGGGTGCCGAAAAACTGTTTTTT.

This sequence joins TRBV6-5 and TRBJ2-7; either TRBD1 or TRBD2 may supply D (5 bases each). Trimming stripped 0 bases from V and 2 bases from J, with 11 bases between. Germline lookup yields CDR1 MNHEY and CDR2 SVGAGI. The CDR3 spans 15 residues. The CDR3 here is CASSYSGDGTYEQYV. CDR3 nucleotide sequence: TGTGCCAGCAGTTACTCGGGGGACGGAACCTACGAGCAGTACGTC.

V and J are TRBV2 and TRBJ2-5; D is unclear. Germline lookup yields CDR1 SNHLY and CDR2 FYNNEI. The CDR3 sequence is 8 residues long. V shed 6 bases and J shed 14 bases, with 7 bases lying between them. As DNA, the CDR3 is TGTGCCAGCAGGGGCACTTACTTC. It yields the protein CASRGTYF. The whole variable domain, filled in from reference TRBV2 and TRBJ2-5, reads EPEVTQTPSHQVTQMGQEVILRCVPISNHLYFYWYRQILGQKVEFLVSFYNNEISEKSEIFDDQFSVERPDGSNFTLKIRSTKLEDSAMYFCASRGTYFGPGTRLLVL.

The chain carries TRBV6-1 and TRBJ2-4, with no clear D. This CDR3 has 13 amino acids. The V and J ends lost 10 bases and 9 bases respectively, with 19 bases between them. Germline CDR1 MNHNS, CDR2 SASEGT. The CDR3 sequence is CATGSVYQVIQYF. In DNA, the CDR3 is TGTGCCACTGGGTCCGTGTACCAGGTCATTCAGTACTTC.

This clone is a singleton in its sample. J is TRBJ2-1 and V is TRBV2; TRBD2 matches at 9 bases. The junction had 15 bases not matched to a gene; V was cut back by 10 bases and J by 8 bases. The CDR3 is 15 amino acids. CDR1 is SNHLY, CDR2 FYNNEI, per germline. The CDR3, as DNA: TGTGCCATCGGCGGCACTAGCGGGTCCGAACATGAGCAGTTCTTC. It encodes CAIGGTSGSEHEQFF.

The V call is TRBV19, the J call TRBJ1-5; D is uncertain. Trimming pared 6 bases from V and 5 bases from J, leaving 8 bases between. This CDR3 is built from 12 residues. Germline CDR1 and CDR2: LNHDA and SQIVND (reference sequence). CDR3 DNA: TGTGCCAGTAGCCTAAGAGATCAGCCCCAGCATTTT. Its protein product is CASSLRDQPQHF.

This chain links TRBV5-1 with TRBJ2-1; TRBD2 matches 9 bases. V lost 2 bases, J lost 10 bases, and 4 bases stayed unmatched. The germline gives CDR1 SGHRS, CDR2 YFSETQ. This CDR3 has 13 residues. The CDR3, as DNA: TGCGCCAGCAGCTTCGGGACTAGCAGGGAGCAGTTCTTC. Its translation: CASSFGTSREQFF.

The rearrangement uses TRBV9 and TRBJ2-1, with 7 bases fitting TRBD1. There are 16 residues in the CDR3. V trimming: 3 bases; J trimming: 8 bases; junction bases outside the gene matches: 14. Germline V gene lookup returns CDR1 SGDLS and CDR2 YYNGEE. The chain's CDR3 is CASSARQGEIGDEQFF. Here the CDR3 DNA reads TGTGCCAGCAGCGCCCGACAGGGAGAGATTGGCGATGAGCAGTTCTTC.

This chain joins TRBV27 and TRBJ1-4; D call uncertain. This CDR3 contains 13 residues. Germline V gene lookup returns CDR1 MNHEY and CDR2 SMNVEV (reference sequence). V dropped 6 bases and J dropped 3 bases, with 8 bases sitting between them. CDR3 DNA sequence: TGTGCCAGCAGGAAACGATCTAATGAAAAACTGTTTTTT. This translates into CASRKRSNEKLFF.

The gene calls are TRBV5-1 and TRBJ1-1, with D possibly TRBD1 on 6 matching bases. This CDR3 is built from 13 residues. Per germline, CDR1 SGHRS and CDR2 YFSETQ. Trimming cost V 4 bases and J 4 bases, with 11 bases left between them. Written as DNA, the CDR3 is TGCGCCAGCAGCGAACAGGGTTCCACTGAAGCTTTCTTT. This encodes CASSEQGSTEAFF. The variable domain in full, completed from reference TRBV5-1 and TRBJ1-1, reads KAGVTQTPRYLIKTRGQQVTLSCSPISGHRSVSWYQQTPGQGLQFLFEYFSETQRNKGNFPGRFSGRQFSNSRSEMNVSTLELGDSALYLCASSEQGSTEAFFGQGTRLTVV.

This chain uses TRBV7-9 with TRBJ2-7; 7 bases match TRBD2. Germline V gives CDR1 SEHNR, CDR2 FQNEAQ (reference sequence). This CDR3 comprises 15 residues. J lost 2 bases, V lost 4 bases, and 8 bases had no gene match. The CDR3 is CASSSISAGAYEQYF. The DNA of the CDR3 is TGTGCCAGCAGCTCAATTAGCGCGGGGGCCTACGAGCAGTACTTC.

V is TRBV11-2 and J is TRBJ1-5; D not resolved. V was clipped by 2 bases and J by 3 bases, with 5 bases between them. The germline gives CDR1 SGHAT, CDR2 FQNNGV. This CDR3 is 13 amino acids long. The CDR3 coding sequence is TGTGCCAGCAGCTTATTAGCCAATCAGCCCCAGCATTTT. Its protein product is CASSLLANQPQHF.

The rearrangement uses TRBV5-1 and TRBJ2-3; possibly TRBD2 for D (6 bases). From germline, CDR1 is SGHRS and CDR2 YFSETQ. V lost 4 bases to trimming and J lost 0 bases, with 12 bases between them. The CDR3 covers 15 residues. CDR3 DNA sequence: TGCGCCAGCAGCCGAGTTGGGACTAGCACAGATACGCAGTATTTT. Amino acid sequence: CASSRVGTSTDTQYF.

The table lists this clone with a count of one. J is TRBJ2-5 and V is TRBV30, with D perhaps TRBD2 (6 bases). The V end was cut by 0 bases, the J end by 4 bases, with 21 bases between. This CDR3 region has 17 residues. Germline CDR1 GTSNPN, CDR2 SVGIG (reference sequence). The CDR3 DNA reads TGTGCCTGGAGTGTATCAGGGCGGGGTCCGAAGGGAGAGACCCAGTACTTC. It is translated as CAWSVSGRGPKGETQYF.

The genes are TRBV6-1 and TRBJ2-6; 8 bases map to TRBD1. Germline V lookup: CDR1 MNHNS, CDR2 SASEGT. V lost 4 bases to trimming and J lost 2 bases; unmatched junction nucleotides: 13. CDR3 length: 19 residues. The CDR3 sequence is CASSGTGTILRTGANVLTF. DNA for the CDR3: TGTGCCAGCAGTGGGACAGGGACCATTTTGAGGACTGGGGCCAACGTCCTGACTTTC.

The table lists this clone with a count of one. Here the CDR3 reads CASYDWTQGETQYF. The CDR3 DNA sequence: TGTGCCAGCTACGACTGGACGCAAGGAGAGACCCAGTACTTC. The chain combines TRBV6-6 with TRBJ2-5; D is unclear. The V end was cut by 8 bases, the J end by 4 bases, with 17 bases between. This CDR3 has 14 residues. Germline V gene sequence: CDR1 MNHNY, CDR2 SVGAGI (reference sequence).